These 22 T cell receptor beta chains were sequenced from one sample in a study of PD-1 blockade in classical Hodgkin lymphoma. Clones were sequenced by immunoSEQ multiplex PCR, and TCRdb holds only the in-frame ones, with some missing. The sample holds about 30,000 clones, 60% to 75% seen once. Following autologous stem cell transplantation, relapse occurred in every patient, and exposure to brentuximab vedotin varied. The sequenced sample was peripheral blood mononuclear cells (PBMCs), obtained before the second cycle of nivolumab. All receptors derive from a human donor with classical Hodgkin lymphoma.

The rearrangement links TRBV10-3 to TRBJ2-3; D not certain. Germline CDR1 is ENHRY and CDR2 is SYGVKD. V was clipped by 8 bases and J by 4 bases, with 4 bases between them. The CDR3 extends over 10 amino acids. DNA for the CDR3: TGTGCCATCGGTCCAGATACGCAGTATTTT. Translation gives CAIGPDTQYF.

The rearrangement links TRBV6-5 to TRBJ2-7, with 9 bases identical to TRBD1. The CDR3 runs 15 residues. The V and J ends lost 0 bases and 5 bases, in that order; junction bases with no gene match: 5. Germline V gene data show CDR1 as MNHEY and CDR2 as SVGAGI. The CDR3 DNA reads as TGTGCCAGCAGTTACTCGGGACAGGGTATCAACGAGCAGTACTTC. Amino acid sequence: CASSYSGQGINEQYF.

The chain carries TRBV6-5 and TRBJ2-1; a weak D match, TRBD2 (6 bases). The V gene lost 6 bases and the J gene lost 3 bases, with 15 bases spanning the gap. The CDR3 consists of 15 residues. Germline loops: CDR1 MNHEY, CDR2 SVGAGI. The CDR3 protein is CASSPGVTLYNEQFF. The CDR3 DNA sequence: TGTGCCAGCAGCCCGGGGGTGACCCTCTACAATGAGCAGTTCTTC.

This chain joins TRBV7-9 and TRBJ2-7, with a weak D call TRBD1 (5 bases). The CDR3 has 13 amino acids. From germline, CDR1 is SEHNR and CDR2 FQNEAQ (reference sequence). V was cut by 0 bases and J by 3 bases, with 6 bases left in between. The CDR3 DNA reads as TGTGCCAGCAGCTTAGCGCAGGGCTACGAGCAGTACTTC. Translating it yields CASSLAQGYEQYF.

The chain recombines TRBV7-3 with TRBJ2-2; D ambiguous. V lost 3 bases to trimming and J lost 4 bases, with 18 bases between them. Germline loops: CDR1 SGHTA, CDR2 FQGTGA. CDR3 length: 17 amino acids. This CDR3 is CASSFVPPPHGTGELFF. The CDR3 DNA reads TGTGCCAGCAGCTTTGTCCCCCCCCCACACGGCACCGGGGAGCTGTTTTTT.

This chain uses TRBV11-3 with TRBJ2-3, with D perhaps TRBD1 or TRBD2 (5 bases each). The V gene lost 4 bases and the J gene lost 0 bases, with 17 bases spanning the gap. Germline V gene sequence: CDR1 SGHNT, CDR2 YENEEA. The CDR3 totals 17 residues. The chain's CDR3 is CASSSTWGNTSTDTQYF. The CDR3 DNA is TGTGCCAGCAGCTCTACATGGGGGAATACTAGCACAGATACGCAGTATTTT.

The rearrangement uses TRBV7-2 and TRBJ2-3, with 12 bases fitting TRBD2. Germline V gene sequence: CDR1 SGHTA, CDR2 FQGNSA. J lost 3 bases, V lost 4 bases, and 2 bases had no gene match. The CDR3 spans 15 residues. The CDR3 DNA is TGTGCCAGCAGCTCGACTAGCGGGGGAACAGATACGCAGTATTTT. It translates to CASSSTSGGTDTQYF.

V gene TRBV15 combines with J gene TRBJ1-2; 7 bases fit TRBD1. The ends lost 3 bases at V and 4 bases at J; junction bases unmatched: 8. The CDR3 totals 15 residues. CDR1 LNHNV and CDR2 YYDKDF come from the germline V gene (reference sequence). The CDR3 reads CATSRNRGSFYGYTF. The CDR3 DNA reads TGTGCCACCAGCAGGAACAGGGGCTCCTTCTATGGCTACACCTTC.

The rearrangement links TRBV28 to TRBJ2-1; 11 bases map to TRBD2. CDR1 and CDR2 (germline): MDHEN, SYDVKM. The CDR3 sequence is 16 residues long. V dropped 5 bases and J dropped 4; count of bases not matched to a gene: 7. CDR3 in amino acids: CASSPTSGAPYNEQFF. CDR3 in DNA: TGTGCCAGCAGTCCGACTAGCGGGGCACCTTACAATGAGCAGTTCTTC.

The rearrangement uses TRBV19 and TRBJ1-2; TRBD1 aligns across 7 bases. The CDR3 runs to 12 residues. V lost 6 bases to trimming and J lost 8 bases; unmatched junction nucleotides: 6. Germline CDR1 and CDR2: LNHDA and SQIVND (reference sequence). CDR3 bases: TGTGCCAGTAGGCGTTGGGACAGCGGCTACACCTTC. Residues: CASRRWDSGYTF.

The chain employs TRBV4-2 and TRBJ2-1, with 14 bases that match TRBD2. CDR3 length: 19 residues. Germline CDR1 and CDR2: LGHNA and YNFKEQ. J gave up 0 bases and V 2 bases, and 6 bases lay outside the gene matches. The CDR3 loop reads CASSQSGLAGGSSYNEQFF. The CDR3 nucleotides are TGTGCCAGCAGCCAATCCGGACTAGCGGGGGGCTCCTCCTACAATGAGCAGTTCTTC.

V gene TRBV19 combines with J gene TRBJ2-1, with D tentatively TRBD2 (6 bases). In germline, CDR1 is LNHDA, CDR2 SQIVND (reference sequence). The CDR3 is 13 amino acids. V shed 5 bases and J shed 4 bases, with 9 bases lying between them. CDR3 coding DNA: TGTGCCAGTAGTGGGGGGAATTACAATGAGCAGTTCTTC. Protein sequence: CASSGGNYNEQFF. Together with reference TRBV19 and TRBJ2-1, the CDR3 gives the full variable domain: DGGITQSPKYLFRKEGQNVTLSCEQNLNHDAMYWYRQDPGQGLRLIYYSQIVNDFQKGDIAEGYSVSREKKESFPLTVTSAQKNPTAFYLCASSGGNYNEQFFGPGTRLTVL.

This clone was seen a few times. CDR3 DNA: TGTGCCAGCAGAGACCGGGGGGCAGATACGCAGTATTTT. The encoded protein is CASRDRGADTQYF. The chain is built from TRBV2 and TRBJ2-3; TRBD2 aligns across 7 bases. The CDR3 sequence is 13 residues long. Germline loops: CDR1 SNHLY, CDR2 FYNNEI. The V segment lost 6 bases and the J segment 4 bases; nucleotides outside the gene matches: 4.

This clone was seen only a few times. This CDR3 is CASSPTAGTSGGALNIQYF. The CDR3 nucleotides are TGTGCCAGCAGTCCGACAGCCGGGACTAGCGGGGGGGCACTAAACATTCAGTACTTC. The chain joins TRBV27 to TRBJ2-4; 16 bases line up with TRBD2. V lost 5 bases to trimming and J lost 6 bases; unmatched junction nucleotides: 13. Looked up from germline, CDR1 is MNHEY and CDR2 is SMNVEV (reference sequence). The length of the CDR3 is 19 residues.

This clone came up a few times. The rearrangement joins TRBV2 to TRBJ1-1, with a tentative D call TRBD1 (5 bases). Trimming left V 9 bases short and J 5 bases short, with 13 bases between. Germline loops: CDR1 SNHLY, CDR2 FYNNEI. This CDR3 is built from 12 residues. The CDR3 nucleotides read TGTGCCAGTTCTCAGGGTGTAACTGAAGCTTTCTTT. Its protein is CASSQGVTEAFF.

CDR3 sequence: CASSVSGGDEQFF. The CDR3 DNA reads TGTGCCAGCTCGGTTAGCGGGGGAGATGAGCAGTTCTTC. The chain employs TRBV5-6 and TRBJ2-1, with 9 bases identical to TRBD2. The germline gives CDR1 SGHDT, CDR2 YYEEEE. CDR3 length: 13 residues. The trim removed 7 bases at V and 8 bases at J, leaving 7 bases unmatched.

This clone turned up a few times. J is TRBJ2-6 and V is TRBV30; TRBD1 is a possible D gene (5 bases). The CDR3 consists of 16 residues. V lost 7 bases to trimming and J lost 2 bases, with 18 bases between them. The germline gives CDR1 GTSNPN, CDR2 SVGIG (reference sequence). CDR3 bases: TGTGCCTTCTCAGGGTTGAATATGGCTGGGGCCAACGTCCTGACTTTC. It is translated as CAFSGLNMAGANVLTF.

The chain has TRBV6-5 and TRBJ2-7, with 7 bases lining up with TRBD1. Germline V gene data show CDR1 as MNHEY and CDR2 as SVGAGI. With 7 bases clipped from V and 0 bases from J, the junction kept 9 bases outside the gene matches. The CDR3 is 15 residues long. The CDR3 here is CASNLDRDNSYEQYF. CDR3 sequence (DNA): TGTGCCAGCAATCTCGACAGGGATAACTCCTACGAGCAGTACTTC.

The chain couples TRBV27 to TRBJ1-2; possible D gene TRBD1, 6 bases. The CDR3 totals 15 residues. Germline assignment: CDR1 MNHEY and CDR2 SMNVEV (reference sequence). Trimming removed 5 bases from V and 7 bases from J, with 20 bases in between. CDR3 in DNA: TGTGCCAGCAGTCCGACCACAGGGATCGGGTTTGGCTACACCTTC. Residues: CASSPTTGIGFGYTF.

CDR3 sequence: CASGGTILNTGELFF. The DNA of the CDR3 is TGCGCCAGCGGGGGGACGATTTTGAACACCGGGGAGCTGTTTTTT. This rearrangement joins TRBV4-3 to TRBJ2-2; possible D gene TRBD2, 6 bases. Germline V CDR1 and CDR2: LGHNA, YSLEER. V dropped 8 bases and J dropped 1 base, with 14 bases sitting between them. The CDR3 has 15 amino acids.

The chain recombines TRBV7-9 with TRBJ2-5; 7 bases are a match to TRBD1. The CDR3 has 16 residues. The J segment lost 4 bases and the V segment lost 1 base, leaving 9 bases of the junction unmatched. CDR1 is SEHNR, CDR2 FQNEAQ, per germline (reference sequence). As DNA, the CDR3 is TGTGCCAGCAGCTTAGACGGACAGGTTGGGGGAGAGACCCAGTACTTC. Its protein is CASSLDGQVGGETQYF.

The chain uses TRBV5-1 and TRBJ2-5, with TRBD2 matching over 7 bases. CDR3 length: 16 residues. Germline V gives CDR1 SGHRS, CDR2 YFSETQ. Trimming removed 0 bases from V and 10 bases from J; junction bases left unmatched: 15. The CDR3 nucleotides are TGCGCCAGCAGCTTGGATGGCGGGGGAGCCCTTGGGGACCAGTACTTC. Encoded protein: CASSLDGGGALGDQYF. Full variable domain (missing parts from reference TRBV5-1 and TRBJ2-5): KAGVTQTPRYLIKTRGQQVTLSCSPISGHRSVSWYQQTPGQGLQFLFEYFSETQRNKGNFPGRFSGRQFSNSRSEMNVSTLELGDSALYLCASSLDGGGALGDQYFGPGTRLLVL.